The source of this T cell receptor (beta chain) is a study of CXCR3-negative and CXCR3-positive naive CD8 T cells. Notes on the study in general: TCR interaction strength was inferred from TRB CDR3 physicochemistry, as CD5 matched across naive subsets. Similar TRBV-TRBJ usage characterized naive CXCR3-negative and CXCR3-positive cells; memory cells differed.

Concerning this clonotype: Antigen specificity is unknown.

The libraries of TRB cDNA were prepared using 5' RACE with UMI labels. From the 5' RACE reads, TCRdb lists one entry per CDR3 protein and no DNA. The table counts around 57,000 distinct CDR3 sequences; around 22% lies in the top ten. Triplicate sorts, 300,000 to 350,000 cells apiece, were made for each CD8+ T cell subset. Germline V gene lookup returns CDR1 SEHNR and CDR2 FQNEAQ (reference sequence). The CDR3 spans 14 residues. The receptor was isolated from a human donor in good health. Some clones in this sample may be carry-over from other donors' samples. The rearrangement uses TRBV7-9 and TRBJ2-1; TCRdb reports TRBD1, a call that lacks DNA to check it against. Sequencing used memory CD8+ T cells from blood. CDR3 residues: CASSSGGMDNEQFF.